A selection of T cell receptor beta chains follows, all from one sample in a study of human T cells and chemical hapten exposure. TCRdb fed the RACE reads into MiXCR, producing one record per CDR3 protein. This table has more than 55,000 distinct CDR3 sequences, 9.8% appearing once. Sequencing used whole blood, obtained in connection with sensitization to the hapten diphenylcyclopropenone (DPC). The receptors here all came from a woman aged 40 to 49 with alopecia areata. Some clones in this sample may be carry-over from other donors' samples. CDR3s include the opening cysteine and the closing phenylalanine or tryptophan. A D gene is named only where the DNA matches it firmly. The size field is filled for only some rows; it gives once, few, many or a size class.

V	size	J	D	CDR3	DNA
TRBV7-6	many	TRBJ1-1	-	CASSLLPDNTEAFF	TGTGCCAGCAGCTTATTACCCGACAACACTGAAGCTTTCTTT
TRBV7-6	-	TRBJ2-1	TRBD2	CASSPGASGGNEQFF	TGTGCCAGCAGCCCGGGGGCTAGCGGGGGCAATGAGCAGTTCTTC
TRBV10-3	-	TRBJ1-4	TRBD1	CAISESRGRGEKLFF	TGTGCCATCAGTGAGTCCAGGGGGCGAGGTGAAAAACTGTTTTTT
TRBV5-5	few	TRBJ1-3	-	CASSLGPISGNTIYF	TGTGCCAGCAGCTTGGGCCCTATCTCTGGAAACACCATATATTTT
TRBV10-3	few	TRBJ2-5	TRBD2	CAGARGGRETQYF	TGTGCCGGAGCACGGGGGGGGCGAGAGACCCAGTACTTC
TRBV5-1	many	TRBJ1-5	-	CASSLIAGSNQPQHF	TGCGCCAGCAGCTTGATCGCAGGAAGCAATCAGCCCCAGCATTTT
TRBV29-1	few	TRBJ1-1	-	CSVVTILGTEAFF	TGCAGCGTTGTGACAATTTTGGGCACTGAAGCTTTCTTT
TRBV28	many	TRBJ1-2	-	CASSPNYGYTF	TGTGCCAGCAGCCCCAACTATGGCTACACCTTC
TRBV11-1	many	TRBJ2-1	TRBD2	CASSDGTSGGAGEQFF	TGTGCCAGCAGCGACGGGACTAGCGGGGGGGCTGGTGAGCAGTTCTTC
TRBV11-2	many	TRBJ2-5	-	CASSLGWADQETQYF	TGTGCCAGCAGCTTAGGGTGGGCAGACCAAGAGACCCAGTACTTC
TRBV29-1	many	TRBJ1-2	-	CSVGVGKYGYTF	TGCAGCGTTGGGGTAGGAAAGTATGGCTACACCTTC
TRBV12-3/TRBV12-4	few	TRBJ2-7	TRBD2	CASSRSGAGAYEQYF	TGTGCCAGCAGCCGTTCTGGGGCGGGGGCCTACGAGCAGTACTTC
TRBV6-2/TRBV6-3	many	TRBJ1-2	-	CASSYIARGNGYTF	TGTGCCAGCAGTTATATAGCGCGGGGCAATGGCTACACCTTC
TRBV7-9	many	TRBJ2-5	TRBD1	CASSFGTGGPQETQYF	TGTGCCAGCAGCTTTGGGACAGGGGGACCACAAGAGACCCAGTACTTC
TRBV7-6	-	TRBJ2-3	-	CASSVAGTTTDTQYF	TGTGCCAGCAGCGTCGCCGGGACAACCACAGATACGCAGTATTTT
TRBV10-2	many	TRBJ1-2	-	CASSTGGPYYGYTF	TGCGCCAGCAGTACGGGGGGCCCTTACTATGGCTACACCTTC
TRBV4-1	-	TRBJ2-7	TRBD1	CASSQPSGTGAYEQYF	TGCGCCAGCAGCCAACCCTCAGGGACAGGGGCCTACGAGCAGTACTTC
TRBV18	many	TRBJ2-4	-	CASSGVKNIQYF	TGTGCCAGCTCAGGGGTCAAAAACATTCAGTACTTC
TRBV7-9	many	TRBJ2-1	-	CASSLAPQGQFF	TGTGCCAGCAGCTTAGCACCCCAGGGGCAGTTCTTC
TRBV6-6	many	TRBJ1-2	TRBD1	CASSLQGIYGYTF	TGTGCCAGCAGTCTACAGGGGATCTATGGCTACACCTTC
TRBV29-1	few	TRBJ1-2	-	CSVEERGDYGYTF	TGCAGCGTTGAAGAAAGGGGCGACTATGGCTACACCTTC
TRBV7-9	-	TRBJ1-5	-	CASSLSRGPQHF	TGTGCCAGCAGCTTATCTCGAGGACCACAGCATTTT
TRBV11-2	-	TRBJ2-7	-	CASSWGAAPRNEQYF	TGTGCCAGCAGCTGGGGTGCGGCCCCAAGGAACGAGCAGTACTTC
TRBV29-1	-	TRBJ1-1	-	CSVRDTYTEAFF	TGCAGCGTTCGGGACACCTACACTGAAGCTTTCTTT
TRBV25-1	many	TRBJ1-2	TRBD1	CASSEITGQGSNGYTF	TGTGCCAGCAGTGAAATAACGGGACAGGGATCGAATGGCTACACCTTC
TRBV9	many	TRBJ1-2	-	CASSVEPPVHGYTF	TGTGCCAGCAGCGTAGAGCCACCGGTTCATGGCTACACCTTC
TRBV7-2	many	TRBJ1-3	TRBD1	CASSLYRQGANTIYF	TGTGCCAGCAGCCTCTATAGACAGGGGGCAAACACCATATATTTT
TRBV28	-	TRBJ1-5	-	CASSLPDSSNQPQHF	TGTGCCAGCAGTTTACCCGACAGTAGCAATCAGCCCCAGCATTTT
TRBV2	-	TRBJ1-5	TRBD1	CASSWTGGNQPQHF	TGTGCCAGCAGCTGGACAGGGGGCAATCAGCCCCAGCATTTT
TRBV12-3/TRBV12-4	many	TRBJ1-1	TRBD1	CASSLQGGKNTEAFF	TGTGCCAGCAGCCTCCAGGGGGGCAAAAACACTGAAGCTTTCTTT
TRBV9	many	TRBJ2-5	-	CASSVATQGRQETQYF	TGTGCCAGCAGCGTAGCCACACAGGGACGCCAAGAGACCCAGTACTTC
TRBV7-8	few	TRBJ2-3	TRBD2	CASSFLGGTSTDTQYF	TGTGCCAGCAGCTTTTTGGGGGGGACCAGCACAGATACGCAGTATTTT
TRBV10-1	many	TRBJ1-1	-	CASSETTGNTEAFF	TGCGCCAGCAGTGAGACGACAGGGAACACTGAAGCTTTCTTT
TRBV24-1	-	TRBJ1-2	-	CATSVGPEGVYGYTF	TGTGCCACCAGTGTGGGGCCGGAGGGAGTCTATGGCTACACCTTC
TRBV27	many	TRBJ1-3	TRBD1	CASSLQGSSGNTIYF	TGTGCCAGCAGTCTACAGGGGAGCTCTGGAAACACCATATATTTT
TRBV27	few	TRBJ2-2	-	CASRRETANTGELFF	TGTGCCAGCAGACGGGAGACAGCGAACACCGGGGAGCTGTTTTTT
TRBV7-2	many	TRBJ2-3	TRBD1	CASKRTGVEDTQYF	TGTGCCAGCAAACGGACAGGGGTCGAAGATACGCAGTATTTT
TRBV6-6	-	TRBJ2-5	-	CASSLPQGSVETQYF	TGTGCCAGCAGTTTGCCCCAGGGATCAGTTGAGACCCAGTACTTC
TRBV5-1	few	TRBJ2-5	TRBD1	CASSFSTGPETQYF	TGCGCCAGCAGCTTCTCGACAGGGCCAGAGACCCAGTACTTC
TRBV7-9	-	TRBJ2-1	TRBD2	CASSFRGTSGGRSYNEQFF	TGTGCCAGCAGCTTTCGTGGGACTAGCGGGGGGCGCTCCTACAATGAGCAGTTCTTC
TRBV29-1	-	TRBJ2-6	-	CSVRPVGANVLSF	TGCAGCGTCCGGCCGGTCGGGGCCAACGTCCTGAGTTTC
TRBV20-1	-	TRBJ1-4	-	CSAGSGYTANNEKLFF	TGCAGTGCGGGGAGCGGATATACAGCTAACAATGAAAAACTGTTTTTT
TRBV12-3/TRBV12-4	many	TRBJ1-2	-	CASSLEGFPYGYTF	TGTGCCAGCAGTTTAGAGGGGTTTCCCTATGGCTACACCTTC
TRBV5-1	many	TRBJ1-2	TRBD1	CASSLQGNGYTF	TGCGCCAGCAGCTTACAGGGGAATGGCTACACCTTC
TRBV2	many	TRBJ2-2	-	CASSDLAVDGELFF	TGTGCCAGCAGTGATCTAGCAGTCGACGGGGAGCTGTTTTTT
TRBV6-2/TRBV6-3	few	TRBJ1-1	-	CASSYTSSQAFF	TGTGCCAGCAGTTACACAAGTTCCCAAGCTTTCTTT
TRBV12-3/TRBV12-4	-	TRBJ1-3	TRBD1	CASSRGQGENTIYF	TGTGCCAGCAGTCGGGGACAGGGGGAAAACACCATATATTTT
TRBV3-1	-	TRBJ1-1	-	CASSQDLRPVAEAFF	TGTGCCAGCAGCCAAGATTTGAGGCCAGTAGCTGAAGCTTTCTTT
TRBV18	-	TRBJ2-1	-	CVSSPPSYNEQFF	TGTGTCAGCTCACCACCTAGCTACAATGAGCAGTTCTTC
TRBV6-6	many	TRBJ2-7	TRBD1	CASRQRGQGGSSYEQYF	TGTGCCAGCAGGCAGCGGGGACAGGGAGGAAGCTCCTACGAGCAGTACTTC
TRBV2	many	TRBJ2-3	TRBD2	CASRRGSSTDTQYF	TGTGCCAGCCGACGCGGGAGTAGCACAGATACGCAGTATTTT
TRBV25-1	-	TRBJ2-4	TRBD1	CASSGGTGGLQNIQYF	TGTGCCAGCAGTGGGGGGACAGGGGGTTTGCAAAACATTCAGTACTTC
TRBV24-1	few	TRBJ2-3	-	CATRAQRGADTQYF	TGTGCCACCAGAGCCCAAAGAGGGGCAGATACGCAGTATTTT
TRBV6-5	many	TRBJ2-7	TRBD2	CASRIGRASGSYEQYF	TGTGCCAGCAGAATCGGACGGGCTAGCGGTTCTTACGAGCAGTACTTC
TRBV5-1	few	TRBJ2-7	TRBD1	CASSAGTDEQYF	TGCGCCAGCAGCGCAGGGACAGACGAGCAGTACTTC